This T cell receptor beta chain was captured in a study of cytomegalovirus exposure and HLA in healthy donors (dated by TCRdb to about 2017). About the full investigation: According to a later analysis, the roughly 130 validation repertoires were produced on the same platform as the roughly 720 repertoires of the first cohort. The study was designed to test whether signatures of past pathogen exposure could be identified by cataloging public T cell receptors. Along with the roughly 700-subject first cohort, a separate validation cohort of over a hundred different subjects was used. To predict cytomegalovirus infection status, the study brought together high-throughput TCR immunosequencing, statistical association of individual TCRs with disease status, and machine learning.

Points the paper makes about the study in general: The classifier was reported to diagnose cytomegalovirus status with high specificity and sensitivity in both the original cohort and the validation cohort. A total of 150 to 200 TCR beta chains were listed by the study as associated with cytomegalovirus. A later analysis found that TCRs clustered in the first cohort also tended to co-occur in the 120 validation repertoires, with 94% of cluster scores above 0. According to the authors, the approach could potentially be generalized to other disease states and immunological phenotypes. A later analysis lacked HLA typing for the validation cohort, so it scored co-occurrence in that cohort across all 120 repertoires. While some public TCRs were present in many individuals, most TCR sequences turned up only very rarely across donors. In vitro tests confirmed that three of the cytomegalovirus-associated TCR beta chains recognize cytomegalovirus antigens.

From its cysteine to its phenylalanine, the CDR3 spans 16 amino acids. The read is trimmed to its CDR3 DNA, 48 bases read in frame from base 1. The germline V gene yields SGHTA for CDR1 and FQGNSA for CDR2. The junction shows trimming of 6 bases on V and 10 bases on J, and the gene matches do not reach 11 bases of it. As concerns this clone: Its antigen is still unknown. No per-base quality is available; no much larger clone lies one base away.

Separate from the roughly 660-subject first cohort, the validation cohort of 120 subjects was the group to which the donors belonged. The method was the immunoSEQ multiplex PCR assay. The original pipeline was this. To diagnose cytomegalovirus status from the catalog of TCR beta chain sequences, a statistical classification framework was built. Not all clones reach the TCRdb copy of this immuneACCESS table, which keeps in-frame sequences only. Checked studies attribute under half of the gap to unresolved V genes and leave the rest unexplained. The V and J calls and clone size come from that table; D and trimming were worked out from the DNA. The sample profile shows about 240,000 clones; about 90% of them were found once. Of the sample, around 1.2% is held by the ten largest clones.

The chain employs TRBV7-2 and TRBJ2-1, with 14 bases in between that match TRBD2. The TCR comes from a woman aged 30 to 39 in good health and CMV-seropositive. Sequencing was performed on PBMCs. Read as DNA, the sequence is TGTGCCAGCAGTTCCGCGACTAGCGGGAGGGCCGGGGAGCAGTTCTTC. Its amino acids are CASSSATSGRAGEQFF.